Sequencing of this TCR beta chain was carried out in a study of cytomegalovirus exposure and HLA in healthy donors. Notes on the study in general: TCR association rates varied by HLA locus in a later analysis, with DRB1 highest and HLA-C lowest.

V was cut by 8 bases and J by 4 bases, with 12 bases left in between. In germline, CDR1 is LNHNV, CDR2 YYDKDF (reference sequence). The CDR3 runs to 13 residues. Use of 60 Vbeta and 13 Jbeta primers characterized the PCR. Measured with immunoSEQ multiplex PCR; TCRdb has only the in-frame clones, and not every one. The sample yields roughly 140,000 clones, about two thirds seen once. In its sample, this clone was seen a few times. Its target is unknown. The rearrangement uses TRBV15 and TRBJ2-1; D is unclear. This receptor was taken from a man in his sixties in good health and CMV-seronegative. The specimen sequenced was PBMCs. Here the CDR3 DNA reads TGTGCCACCCGTGGTTTAGCATACAATGAGCAGTTCTTC. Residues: CATRGLAYNEQFF.